This T cell receptor (beta chain) is from a study of blood T cell repertoires in COVID-19. Profiled with immunoSEQ multiplex PCR; TCRdb holds only in-frame clones, not every one. This sample yields about 210,000 clones, of which 70% to 90% are seen a single time; 0.75% to 0.9% belongs to the top ten. CDR3 length: 14 amino acids. Trimming took 2 bases from V and 6 from J, leaving 14 bases between them. Germline CDR1 is SGHNT and CDR2 is YENEEA. The sequenced material came from peripheral blood. The chain joins TRBV11-3 to TRBJ2-7; D is ambiguous. This receptor was taken from a woman in her seventies with acute or convalescent COVID-19. The CDR3 loop reads CASSLLLSRGEQYF. CDR3 DNA sequence: TGTGCCAGCAGCTTATTACTATCCCGCGGCGAGCAGTACTTC.